Shown below are 21 T cell receptor beta chains from a single sample sequenced in a study of blood T cell repertoires in COVID-19. Generated by immunoSEQ multiplex PCR, the TCRdb table keeps only in-frame clones and is missing some. The sample contains around 250,000 clones, approximately 84% of which appear only once. Sequencing was performed on peripheral blood. Receptors were obtained from a woman of 80 years or more with acute or convalescent COVID-19.

As to this clone: The same CDR3 can be traced to other DNA sequences in this sample. The J gene is TRBJ1-4, the V gene TRBV9; D may be TRBD1 (5 bases). Germline V lookup: CDR1 SGDLS, CDR2 YYNGEE. CDR3 length equals 14 residues. Between the trimmed V and J ends, which lost 3 bases and 8 bases, there was a span of 14 bases. The CDR3 sequence: CASSAGGPGEKLFF. The CDR3 DNA reads as TGTGCCAGCAGCGCCGGGGGTCCGGGGGAAAAACTGTTTTTT.

The chain is built from TRBV7-2 and TRBJ1-2; D may be TRBD1 (6 bases). V lost 4 bases and J lost 6, with 12 bases in between. CDR1 is SGHTA and CDR2 is FQGNSA in the germline V gene. CDR3 length: 13 amino acids. The CDR3 here is CASSYQGSNGYTF. CDR3 in DNA: TGTGCCAGCAGCTATCAGGGGTCGAATGGCTACACCTTC.

The rearrangement links TRBV5-1 to TRBJ2-2; TRBD1 is a possible D gene (5 bases). The CDR3 is 16 amino acids. Between the trimmed V and J ends, which lost 3 bases and 5 bases, there was a span of 17 bases. CDR1 is SGHRS and CDR2 is YFSETQ in the germline V gene. The CDR3 spells CASSWMTAGRTGELFF. Written as DNA, the CDR3 is TGCGCCAGCAGCTGGATGACAGCAGGGCGGACCGGGGAGCTGTTTTTT.

The chain couples TRBV19 to TRBJ2-1; 15 bases match TRBD2. The CDR3 is 15 residues long. CDR1 is LNHDA and CDR2 is SQIVND in the germline V gene (reference sequence). After removal of 5 bases from V and 7 bases from J, the junction contained 3 bases not matched to a gene. This CDR3 reads CASSDGLAGGNEQFF. The CDR3 nucleotides read TGTGCCAGTAGTGACGGACTAGCGGGAGGGAATGAGCAGTTCTTC. Combining the CDR3 with reference TRBV19 and TRBJ2-1 gives the whole variable domain DGGITQSPKYLFRKEGQNVTLSCEQNLNHDAMYWYRQDPGQGLRLIYYSQIVNDFQKGDIAEGYSVSREKKESFPLTVTSAQKNPTAFYLCASSDGLAGGNEQFFGPGTRLTVL.

The genes are TRBV28 and TRBJ1-2, with D tentatively TRBD1 (5 bases). The CDR3 consists of 12 residues. Germline CDR1 and CDR2: MDHEN and SYDVKM. The ends were cut back, 4 bases at V and 6 bases at J, with 9 bases in the middle. CDR3 bases: TGTGCCAGCAGTTCTAGGGGTAATGGCTACACCTTC. Its translation is CASSSRGNGYTF.

The chain links TRBV6-1 to TRBJ2-7; 12 nucleotides agree with TRBD2. The V gene end was trimmed by 4 bases and the J gene end by 0 bases; junction bases not matched to a gene: 10. There are 18 residues in the CDR3. Germline CDR1 MNHNS, CDR2 SASEGT. CDR3 nucleotide sequence: TGTGCCAGCAGTGCACTAGCGGGGGGTCACCTCTTCTCCTACGAGCAGTACTTC. It encodes CASSALAGGHLFSYEQYF.

The chain couples TRBV19 to TRBJ2-1; TRBD2 matches at 12 bases. With V trimmed by 6 bases and J by 2 bases, 8 bases remained unmatched. This CDR3 region has 17 residues. The germline V gene has CDR1 LNHDA and CDR2 SQIVND (reference sequence). As DNA, the CDR3 is TGTGCCAGTAGGCTAGCGGGAGGGGGGACCCCCTACAATGAGCAGTTCTTC. This gives the protein CASRLAGGGTPYNEQFF.

The V gene is TRBV2, the J gene TRBJ2-1, with 8 nucleotides matching TRBD2. Germline values: CDR1 SNHLY, CDR2 FYNNEI. Germline trimming cut 10 bases from V and 5 bases from J; bases unmatched to any gene: 7. The CDR3 has 13 amino acids. CDR3 sequence: CATNSGTNNEQFF. The CDR3 DNA sequence: TGTGCCACCAATAGCGGGACGAACAATGAGCAGTTCTTC.

CDR3: CASRLGTGDSPLHF. The DNA for the CDR3 is TGTGCCAGCAGGCTGGGGACAGGGGATTCACCCCTCCACTTT. The chain uses TRBV6-5 and TRBJ1-6, with 10 bases that match TRBD1. The CDR3 length is 14 residues. Per germline, CDR1 MNHEY and CDR2 SVGAGI. J was trimmed by 8 bases and V by 6 bases; bases with no gene match: 4.

This sequence joins TRBV28 and TRBJ1-1, with D tentatively TRBD1 (6 bases). The CDR3 extends over 15 amino acids. V dropped 6 bases and J dropped 0 bases, with 14 bases sitting between them. Germline V CDR1 and CDR2: MDHEN, SYDVKM. The CDR3 protein is CASSQGGGMNTEAFF. The CDR3 DNA is TGTGCCAGCAGCCAAGGGGGGGGGATGAACACTGAAGCTTTCTTT.

The chain recombines TRBV2 with TRBJ2-5, with D unresolved. Deletions cut 5 bases from V and 5 bases from J, with 15 bases between. This CDR3 region has 14 residues. In germline, CDR1 is SNHLY, CDR2 FYNNEI. CDR3 sequence: CASSLSWARETQYF. DNA for the CDR3: TGTGCCAGCAGTTTGTCCTGGGCACGGGAGACCCAGTACTTC. The full variable domain, in which reference TRBV2 and TRBJ2-5 provide the parts outside the CDR3, is EPEVTQTPSHQVTQMGQEVILRCVPISNHLYFYWYRQILGQKVEFLVSFYNNEISEKSEIFDDQFSVERPDGSNFTLKIRSTKLEDSAMYFCASSLSWARETQYFGPGTRLLVL.

This clone turned up a few times. The V and J genes are TRBV19 and TRBJ2-6; weak D call: TRBD1 (7 bases). The CDR3 length is 17 residues. Germline V gene data show CDR1 as LNHDA and CDR2 as SQIVND (reference sequence). Trimming shortened V by 3 bases and J by 0 bases, and 12 bases separated the two germline ends. The CDR3 protein is CASSIRGDSSGANVLTF. CDR3 DNA: TGTGCCAGTAGTATTAGGGGGGACAGCTCTGGGGCCAACGTCCTGACTTTC.

The chain links TRBV6-2 or TRBV6-3 to TRBJ1-4; 8 bases fit TRBD1. V shed 5 bases, J shed 10 bases, and the junction held 6 bases outside the gene matches. Germline V gene lookup returns CDR1 MNHEY and CDR2 SVGEGT. The CDR3 contains 13 residues. The CDR3 coding sequence is TGTGCCAGCAGTCCCGGACAGGGTGGAAAACTGTTTTTT. It specifies CASSPGQGGKLFF.

V gene TRBV3-1 (or the pseudogene TRBV3-2) combines with J gene TRBJ2-6; tentative D call: TRBD2 (5 bases). Trimming stripped 4 bases from V and 4 bases from J, with 23 bases between. Germline loops: CDR1 LGHDT, CDR2 YNNKEL (reference sequence). The CDR3 is 19 residues long. CDR3 sequence reads: CASSPGWQPFVSGANVLTF. CDR3 DNA: TGTGCCAGCAGCCCGGGGTGGCAGCCGTTCGTTTCAGGGGCCAACGTCCTGACTTTC.

The J gene is TRBJ2-3, the V gene TRBV19; D is possibly TRBD2 (5 bases). V lost 0 bases and J lost 4, with 11 bases in between. The length of the CDR3 is 15 residues. The germline V gene encodes CDR1 LNHDA and CDR2 SQIVND (reference sequence). In DNA, the CDR3 is TGTGCCAGTAGTATAGACGGGGTTAGCGCAGATACGCAGTATTTT. This encodes CASSIDGVSADTQYF. The full variable domain, with the rest looked up from reference TRBV19 and TRBJ2-3, is DGGITQSPKYLFRKEGQNVTLSCEQNLNHDAMYWYRQDPGQGLRLIYYSQIVNDFQKGDIAEGYSVSREKKESFPLTVTSAQKNPTAFYLCASSIDGVSADTQYFGPGTRLTVL.

This chain uses TRBV21-1 with TRBJ1-5; TRBD1 is the table's D call and was not checked against the DNA. TRBV21-1 is a pseudogene. The CDR3 totals 15 residues. The CDR3 is CASSRDRKGNQPQHF. CDR3 nucleotides: TGTGCCAGCAGCAGGGACAGGAAGGGCAATCAGCCCCAGCATTTT.

J is TRBJ2-1 and V is TRBV6-2 or TRBV6-3; 7 bases fit TRBD2. The ends lost 3 bases at V and 6 bases at J; junction bases unmatched: 8. Germline V lookup: CDR1 MNHEY, CDR2 SVGEGT. This CDR3 is built from 15 residues. The CDR3: CASSYLRTSSNEQFF. The DNA for the CDR3 is TGTGCCAGCAGTTATCTCCGGACTAGTTCCAATGAGCAGTTCTTC.

This clone appeared a single time. The V call is TRBV21-1, the J call TRBJ2-1; the table gives TRBD2 as D, unverified against the DNA. TRBV21-1 is designated a pseudogene. This CDR3 comprises 16 residues. CDR3: CASSKRLASGRSEQFF. Here the CDR3 DNA reads TGTGCCAGCAGCAAGAGGTTAGCTAGCGGGAGAAGTGAGCAGTTCTTC.

This chain uses TRBV28 with TRBJ1-2, with D unresolved. V lost 4 bases, J lost 0 bases, and 9 bases lay in between. The germline CDR1 and CDR2 sequences are MDHEN and SYDVKM. The CDR3 is 14 residues long. The CDR3 reads CASSSPTSNYGYTF. The DNA of the CDR3 is TGTGCCAGCAGTTCCCCGACATCTAACTATGGCTACACCTTC.

The chain joins TRBV18 to TRBJ2-1, with no clear D. CDR1 is KGHSH, CDR2 LQKENI, per germline. This CDR3 region has 11 residues. V was trimmed by 4 bases and J by 9 bases, leaving 7 bases between them. In DNA, the CDR3 is TGTGCCAGCTCACTTAGTGTTGAGCAGTTCTTC. It is translated as CASSLSVEQFF.

The DNA of the CDR3 is TGTGCCAGCAGCTTAGGGGAGCCCCAGCCCCAGCATTTT. Protein: CASSLGEPQPQHF. V usage is TRBV7-2 and J usage is TRBJ1-5; D is ambiguous. CDR1 SGHTA and CDR2 FQGNSA come from the germline V gene. CDR3 size: 13 residues. The V gene lost 1 base and the J gene lost 7 bases, with 8 bases spanning the gap.